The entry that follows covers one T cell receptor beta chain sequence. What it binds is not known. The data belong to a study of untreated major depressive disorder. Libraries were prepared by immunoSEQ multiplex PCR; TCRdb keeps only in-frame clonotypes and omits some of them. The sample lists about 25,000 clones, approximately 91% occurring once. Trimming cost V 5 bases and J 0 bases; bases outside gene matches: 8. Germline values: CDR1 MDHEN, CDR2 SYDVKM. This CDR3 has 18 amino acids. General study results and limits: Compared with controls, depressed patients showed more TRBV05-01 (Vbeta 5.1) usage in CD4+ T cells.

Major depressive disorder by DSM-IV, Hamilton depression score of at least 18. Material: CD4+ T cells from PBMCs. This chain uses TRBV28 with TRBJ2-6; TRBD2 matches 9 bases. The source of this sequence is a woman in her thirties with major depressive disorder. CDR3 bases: TGTGCCAGCAGTGCGATTAGCGGGGGACTCTCTGGGGCCAACGTCCTGACTTTC. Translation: CASSAISGGLSGANVLTF.